This T cell receptor (beta chain) was sequenced in a study of Ad26.COV2.S vaccination and SARS-CoV-2 variants. Study as a whole: Once, or twice with 56 days between doses, Ad26.COV2.S was given intramuscularly.

Sample treatment: 15 to 20 received Ad26.COV2.S at low or high dose, single or two shots; roughly five received placebo; per-sample allocation not given. All samples were drawn on day 63, counting from the first vaccine or placebo injection. Participants' vaccine, an Ad26 vector, delivered Wuhan-strain SARS-CoV-2 spike. Produced via immunoSEQ multiplex PCR; TCRdb's table is partial and in-frame only. The data contain 440,000 or so clones, less than 95% of them singletons. The junction had 6 bases not matched to a gene; V was cut back by 0 bases and J by 1 base. Per the germline V gene, CDR1 is LGHDT and CDR2 is YNNKEL (reference sequence). CDR3 length: 18 amino acids.

This chain links TRBV3-1 (or the pseudogene TRBV3-2) with TRBJ2-6; 7 bases are a match to TRBD1. Sequenced material: peripheral blood, taken in a trial of Ad26.COV2.S vaccine versus placebo. The sequence was obtained from a person aged 18-65 years who received the Ad26.COV2.S COVID-19 vaccine or a placebo. The CDR3 region is CASSQERRGSSGANVLTF. The CDR3 bases are TGTGCCAGCAGCCAAGAACGCAGGGGGAGTTCTGGGGCCAACGTCCTGACTTTC.